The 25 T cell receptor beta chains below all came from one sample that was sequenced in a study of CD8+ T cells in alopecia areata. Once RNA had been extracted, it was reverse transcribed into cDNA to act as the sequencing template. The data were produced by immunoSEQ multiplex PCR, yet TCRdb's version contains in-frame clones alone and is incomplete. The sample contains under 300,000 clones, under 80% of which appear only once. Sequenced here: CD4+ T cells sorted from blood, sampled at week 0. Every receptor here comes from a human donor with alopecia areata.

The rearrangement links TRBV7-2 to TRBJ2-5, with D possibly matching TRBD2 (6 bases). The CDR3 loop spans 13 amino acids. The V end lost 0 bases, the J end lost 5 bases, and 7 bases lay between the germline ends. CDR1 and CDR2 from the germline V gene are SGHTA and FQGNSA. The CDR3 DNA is TGTGCCAGCAGCTTAGCCCGGGGGGAGACCCAGTACTTC. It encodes CASSLARGETQYF.

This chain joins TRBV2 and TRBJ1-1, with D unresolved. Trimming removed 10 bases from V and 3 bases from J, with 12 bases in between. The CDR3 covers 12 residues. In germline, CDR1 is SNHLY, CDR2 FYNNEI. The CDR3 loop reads CAIGKRDTEAFF. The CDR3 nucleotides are TGTGCCATAGGGAAACGGGACACTGAAGCTTTCTTT.

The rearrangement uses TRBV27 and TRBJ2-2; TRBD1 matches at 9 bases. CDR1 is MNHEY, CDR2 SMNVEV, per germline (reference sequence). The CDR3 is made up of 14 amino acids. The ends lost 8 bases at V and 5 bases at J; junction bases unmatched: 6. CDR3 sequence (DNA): TGTGCCAGCGGCCGGACAGGGGCTACCGGGGAGCTGTTTTTT. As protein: CASGRTGATGELFF.

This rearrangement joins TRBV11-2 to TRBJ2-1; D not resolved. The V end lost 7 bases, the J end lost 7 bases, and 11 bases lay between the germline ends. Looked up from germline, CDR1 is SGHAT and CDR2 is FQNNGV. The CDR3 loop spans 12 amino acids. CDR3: CASTFARNEQFF. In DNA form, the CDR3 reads TGTGCCAGCACGTTCGCCAGGAATGAGCAGTTCTTC.

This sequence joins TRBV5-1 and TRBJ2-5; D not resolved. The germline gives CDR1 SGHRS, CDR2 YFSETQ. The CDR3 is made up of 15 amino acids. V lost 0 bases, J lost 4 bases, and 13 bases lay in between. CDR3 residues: CASSLAYGRGETQYF. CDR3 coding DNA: TGCGCCAGCAGCTTGGCCTATGGTCGAGGAGAGACCCAGTACTTC.

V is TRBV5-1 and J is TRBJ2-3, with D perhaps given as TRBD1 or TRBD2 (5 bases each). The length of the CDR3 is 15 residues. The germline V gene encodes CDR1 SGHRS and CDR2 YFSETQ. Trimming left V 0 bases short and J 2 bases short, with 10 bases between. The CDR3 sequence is CASSLEGPPTDTQYF. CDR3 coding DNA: TGCGCCAGCAGCTTGGAGGGACCTCCCACAGATACGCAGTATTTT.

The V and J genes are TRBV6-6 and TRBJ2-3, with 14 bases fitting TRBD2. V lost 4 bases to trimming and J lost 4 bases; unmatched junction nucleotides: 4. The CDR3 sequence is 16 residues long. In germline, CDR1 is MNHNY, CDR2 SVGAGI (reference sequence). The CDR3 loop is CASSSGLAGAADTQYF. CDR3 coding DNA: TGTGCCAGCAGTTCGGGACTAGCGGGGGCGGCAGATACGCAGTATTTT.

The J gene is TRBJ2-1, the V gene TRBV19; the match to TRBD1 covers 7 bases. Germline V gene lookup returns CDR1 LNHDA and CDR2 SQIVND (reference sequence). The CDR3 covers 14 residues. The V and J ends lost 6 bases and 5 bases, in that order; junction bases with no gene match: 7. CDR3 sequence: CASSPGTVDNEQFF. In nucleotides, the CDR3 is TGTGCCAGTAGCCCGGGGACAGTGGACAATGAGCAGTTCTTC.

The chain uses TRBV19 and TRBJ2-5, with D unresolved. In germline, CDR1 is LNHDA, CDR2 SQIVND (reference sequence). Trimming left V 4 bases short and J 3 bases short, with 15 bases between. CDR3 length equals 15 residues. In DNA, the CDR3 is TGTGCCAGTAGTAGCGTAGTCAGAACCAAAGAGACCCAGTACTTC. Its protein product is CASSSVVRTKETQYF.

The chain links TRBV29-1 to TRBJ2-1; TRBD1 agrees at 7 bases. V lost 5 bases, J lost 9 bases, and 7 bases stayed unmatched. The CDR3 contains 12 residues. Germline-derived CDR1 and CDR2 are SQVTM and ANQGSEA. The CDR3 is CSVRQGDGEQFF. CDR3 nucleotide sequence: TGCAGCGTTCGACAGGGAGACGGTGAGCAGTTCTTC.

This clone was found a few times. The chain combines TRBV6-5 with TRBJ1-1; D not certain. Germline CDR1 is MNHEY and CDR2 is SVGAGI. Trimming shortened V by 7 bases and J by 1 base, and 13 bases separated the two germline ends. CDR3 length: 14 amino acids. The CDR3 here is CASTSRISNTEAFF. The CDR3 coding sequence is TGTGCCAGCACCTCGCGGATATCGAACACTGAAGCTTTCTTT.

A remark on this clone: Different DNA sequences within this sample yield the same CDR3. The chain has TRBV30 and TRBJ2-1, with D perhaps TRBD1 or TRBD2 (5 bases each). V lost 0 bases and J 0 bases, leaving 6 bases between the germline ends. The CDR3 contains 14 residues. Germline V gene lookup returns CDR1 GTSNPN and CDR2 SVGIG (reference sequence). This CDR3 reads CAWSVGGSYNEQFF. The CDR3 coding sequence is TGTGCCTGGAGTGTTGGGGGCTCCTACAATGAGCAGTTCTTC.

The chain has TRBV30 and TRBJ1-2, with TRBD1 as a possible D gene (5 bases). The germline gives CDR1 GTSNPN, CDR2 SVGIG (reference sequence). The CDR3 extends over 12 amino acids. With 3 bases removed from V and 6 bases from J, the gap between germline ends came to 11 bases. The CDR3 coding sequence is TGTGCCTGGAGAAGTGGGGCGGATGGCTACACCTTC. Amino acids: CAWRSGADGYTF.

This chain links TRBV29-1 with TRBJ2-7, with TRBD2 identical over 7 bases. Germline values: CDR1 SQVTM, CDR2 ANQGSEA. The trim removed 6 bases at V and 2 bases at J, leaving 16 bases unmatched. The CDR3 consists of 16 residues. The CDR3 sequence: CSVEGGPGGTAYEQYF. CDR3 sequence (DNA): TGCAGCGTAGAGGGTGGACCGGGGGGAACAGCCTACGAGCAGTACTTC.

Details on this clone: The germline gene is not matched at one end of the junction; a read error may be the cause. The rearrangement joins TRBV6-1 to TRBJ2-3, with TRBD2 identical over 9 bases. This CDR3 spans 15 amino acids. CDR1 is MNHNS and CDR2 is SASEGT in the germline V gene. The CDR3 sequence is CASREAGGPTDTQYF. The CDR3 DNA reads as TGTGCCAGCAGGGAAGCGGGGGGCCCCACAGATACGCAGTATTTT.

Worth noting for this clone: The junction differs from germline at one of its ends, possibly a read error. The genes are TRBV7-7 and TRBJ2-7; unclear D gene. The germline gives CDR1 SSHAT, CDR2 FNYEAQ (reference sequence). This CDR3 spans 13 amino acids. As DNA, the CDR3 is TGTGCTAGCAGCTTAGAGGTATCCTACGAGCAGTACTTC. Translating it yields CASSLEVSYEQYF.

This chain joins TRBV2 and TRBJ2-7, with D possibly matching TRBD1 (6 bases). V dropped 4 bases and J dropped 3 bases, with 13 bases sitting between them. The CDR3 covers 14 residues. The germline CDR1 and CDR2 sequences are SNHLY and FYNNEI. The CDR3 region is CASSAQGTFYEQYF. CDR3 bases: TGTGCCAGCAGTGCACAGGGTACTTTCTACGAGCAGTACTTC.

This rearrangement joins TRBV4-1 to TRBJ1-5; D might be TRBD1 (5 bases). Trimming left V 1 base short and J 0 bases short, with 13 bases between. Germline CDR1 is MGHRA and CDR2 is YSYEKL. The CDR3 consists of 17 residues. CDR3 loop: CASSQVGRGASNQPQHF. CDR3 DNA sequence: TGCGCCAGCAGCCAAGTTGGTCGAGGGGCTAGCAATCAGCCCCAGCATTTT.

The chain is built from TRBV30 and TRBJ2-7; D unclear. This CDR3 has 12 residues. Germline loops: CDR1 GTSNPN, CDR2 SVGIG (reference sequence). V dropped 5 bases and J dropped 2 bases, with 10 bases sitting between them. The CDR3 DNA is TGTGCCTGGGGCCCTGGTCCCTACGAGCAGTACTTC. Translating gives CAWGPGPYEQYF.

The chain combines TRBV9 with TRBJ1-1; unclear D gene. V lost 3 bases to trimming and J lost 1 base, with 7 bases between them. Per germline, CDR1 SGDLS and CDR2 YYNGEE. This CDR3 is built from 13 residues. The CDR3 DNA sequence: TGTGCCAGCAGCGGGATAGCGAACACTGAAGCTTTCTTT. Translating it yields CASSGIANTEAFF.

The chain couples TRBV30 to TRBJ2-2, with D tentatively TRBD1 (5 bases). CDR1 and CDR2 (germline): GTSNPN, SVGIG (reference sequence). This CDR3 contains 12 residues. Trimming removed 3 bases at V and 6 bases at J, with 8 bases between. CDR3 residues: CAWSRAPGELFF. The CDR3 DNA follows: TGTGCCTGGAGCAGGGCACCCGGGGAGCTGTTTTTT.

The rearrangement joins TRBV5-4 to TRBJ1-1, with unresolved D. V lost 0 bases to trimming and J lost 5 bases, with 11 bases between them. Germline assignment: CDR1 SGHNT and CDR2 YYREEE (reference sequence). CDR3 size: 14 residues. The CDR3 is CASSLALARTEAFF. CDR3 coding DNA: TGTGCCAGCAGCTTGGCCCTTGCCAGAACTGAAGCTTTCTTT.

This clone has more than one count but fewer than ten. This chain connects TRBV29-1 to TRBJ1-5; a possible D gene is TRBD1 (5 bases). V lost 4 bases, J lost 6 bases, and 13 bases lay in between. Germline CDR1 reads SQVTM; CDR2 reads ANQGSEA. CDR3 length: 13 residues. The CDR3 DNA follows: TGCAGCGTTGTTAGGGGTTCGCGTCAGCCCCAGCATTTT. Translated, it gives CSVVRGSRQPQHF. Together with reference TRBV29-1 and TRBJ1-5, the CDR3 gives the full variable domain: SAVISQKPSRDICQRGTSLTIQCQVDSQVTMMFWYRQQPGQSLTLIATANQGSEATYESGFVIDKFPISRPNLTFSTLTVSNMSPEDSSIYLCSVVRGSRQPQHFGDGTRLSIL.

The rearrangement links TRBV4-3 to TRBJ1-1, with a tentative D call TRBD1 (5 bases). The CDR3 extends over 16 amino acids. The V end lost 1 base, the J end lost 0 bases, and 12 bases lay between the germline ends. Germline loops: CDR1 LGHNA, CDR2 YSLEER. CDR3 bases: TGCGCCAGCAGCCAAGTTAGGGGAGCAATGAACACTGAAGCTTTCTTT. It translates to CASSQVRGAMNTEAFF.

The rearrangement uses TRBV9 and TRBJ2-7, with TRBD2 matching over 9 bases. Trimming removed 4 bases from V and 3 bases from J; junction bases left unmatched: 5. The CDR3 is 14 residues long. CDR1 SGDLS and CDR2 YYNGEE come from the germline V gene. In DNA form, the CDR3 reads TGTGCCAGCAGCCCCCAAGCGGGGGGCTACGAGCAGTACTTC. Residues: CASSPQAGGYEQYF. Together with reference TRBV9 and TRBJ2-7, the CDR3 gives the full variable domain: DSGVTQTPKHLITATGQRVTLRCSPRSGDLSVYWYQQSLDQGLQFLIQYYNGEERAKGNILERFSAQQFPDLHSELNLSSLELGDSALYFCASSPQAGGYEQYFGPGTRLTVT.